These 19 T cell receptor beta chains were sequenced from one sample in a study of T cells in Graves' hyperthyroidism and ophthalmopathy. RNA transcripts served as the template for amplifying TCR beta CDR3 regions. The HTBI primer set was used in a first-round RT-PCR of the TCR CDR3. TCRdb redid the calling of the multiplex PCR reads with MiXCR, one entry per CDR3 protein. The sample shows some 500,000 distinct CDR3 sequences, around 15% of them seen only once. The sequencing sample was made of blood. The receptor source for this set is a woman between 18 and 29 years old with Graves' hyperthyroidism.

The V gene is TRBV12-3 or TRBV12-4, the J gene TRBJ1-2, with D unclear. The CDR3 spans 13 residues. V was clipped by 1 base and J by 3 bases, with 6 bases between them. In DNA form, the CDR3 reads TGTGCCAGCAGTTTAGATGACCACTATGGCTACACCTTC. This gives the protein CASSLDDHYGYTF.

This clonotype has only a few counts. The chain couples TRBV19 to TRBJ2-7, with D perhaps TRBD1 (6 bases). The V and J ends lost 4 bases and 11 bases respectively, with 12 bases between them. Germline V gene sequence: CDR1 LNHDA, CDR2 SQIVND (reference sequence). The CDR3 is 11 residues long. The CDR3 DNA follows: TGTGCCAGTAGTACAGGGGTTGAGGAGTACTTC. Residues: CASSTGVEEYF.

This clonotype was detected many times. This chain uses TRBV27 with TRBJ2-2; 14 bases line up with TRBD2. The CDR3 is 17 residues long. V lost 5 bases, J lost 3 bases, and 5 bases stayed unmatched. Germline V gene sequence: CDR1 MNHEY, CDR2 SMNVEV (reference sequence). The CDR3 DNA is TGTGCCAGCAGTCTGACTAGCGGGAGGGCCGACACCGGGGAGCTGTTTTTT. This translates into CASSLTSGRADTGELFF.

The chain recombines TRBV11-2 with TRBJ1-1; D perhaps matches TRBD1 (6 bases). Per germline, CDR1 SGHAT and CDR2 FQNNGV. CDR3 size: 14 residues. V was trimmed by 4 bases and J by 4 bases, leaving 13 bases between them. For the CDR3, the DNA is TGTGCCAGCAGCTCCCCAGACAGGCTCACTGAAGCTTTCTTT. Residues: CASSSPDRLTEAFF.

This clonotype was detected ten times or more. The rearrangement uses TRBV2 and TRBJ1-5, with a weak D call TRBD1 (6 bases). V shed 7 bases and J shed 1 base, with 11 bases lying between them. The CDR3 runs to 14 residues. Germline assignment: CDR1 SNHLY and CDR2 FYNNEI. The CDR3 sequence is CASTGTLSNQPQHF. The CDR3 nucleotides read TGTGCCAGCACCGGGACACTAAGCAATCAGCCCCAGCATTTT.

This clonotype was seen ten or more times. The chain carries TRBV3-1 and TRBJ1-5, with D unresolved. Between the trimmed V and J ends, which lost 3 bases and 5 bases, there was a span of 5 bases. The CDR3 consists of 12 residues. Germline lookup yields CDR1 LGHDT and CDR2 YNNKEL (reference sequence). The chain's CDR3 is CASSHSDQPQHF. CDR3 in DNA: TGTGCCAGCAGCCATTCTGATCAGCCCCAGCATTTT.

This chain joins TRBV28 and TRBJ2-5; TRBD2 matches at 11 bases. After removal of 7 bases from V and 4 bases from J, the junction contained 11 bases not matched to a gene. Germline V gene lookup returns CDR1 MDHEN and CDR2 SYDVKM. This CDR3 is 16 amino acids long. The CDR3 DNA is TGTGCCAGCAAGGGTAGTAGCGGGAGGGCACCAGAGACCCAGTACTTC. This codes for CASKGSSGRAPETQYF.

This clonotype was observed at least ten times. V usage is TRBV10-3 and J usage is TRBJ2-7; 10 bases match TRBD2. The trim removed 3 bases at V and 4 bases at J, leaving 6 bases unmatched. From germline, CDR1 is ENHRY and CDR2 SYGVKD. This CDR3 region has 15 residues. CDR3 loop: CAISEPTSGRYEQYF. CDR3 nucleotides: TGTGCCATCAGTGAACCGACTAGCGGGCGGTACGAGCAGTACTTC.

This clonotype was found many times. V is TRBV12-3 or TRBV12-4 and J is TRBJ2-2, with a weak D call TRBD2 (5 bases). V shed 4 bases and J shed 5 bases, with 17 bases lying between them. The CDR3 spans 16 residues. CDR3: CASSSPWEGSTGELFF. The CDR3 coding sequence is TGTGCCAGCAGTTCCCCTTGGGAAGGGAGTACCGGGGAGCTGTTTTTT.

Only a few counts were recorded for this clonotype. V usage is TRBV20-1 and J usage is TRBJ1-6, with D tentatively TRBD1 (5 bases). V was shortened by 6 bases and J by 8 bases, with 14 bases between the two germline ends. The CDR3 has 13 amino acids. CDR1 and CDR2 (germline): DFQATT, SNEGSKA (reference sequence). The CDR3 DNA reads TGCAGTGCAAATGGGGGGGAAGATTCACCCCTCCACTTT. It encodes CSANGGEDSPLHF.

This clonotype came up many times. CDR3 nucleotides: TGTGCCAGCAGTTCGCAAATCGCAGCTGGCTACACCTTC. This codes for CASSSQIAAGYTF. This sequence joins TRBV6-1 and TRBJ1-2; D not resolved. CDR1 and CDR2 from the germline V gene are MNHNS and SASEGT. This CDR3 has 13 residues. Trimming shortened V by 5 bases and J by 7 bases, and 14 bases separated the two germline ends.

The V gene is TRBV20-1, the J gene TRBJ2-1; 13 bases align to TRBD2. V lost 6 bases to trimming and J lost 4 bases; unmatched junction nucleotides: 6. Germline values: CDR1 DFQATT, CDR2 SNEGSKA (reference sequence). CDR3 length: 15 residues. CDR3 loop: CSARTSGGFYNEQFF. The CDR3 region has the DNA TGCAGTGCCCGGACTAGCGGGGGTTTTTACAATGAGCAGTTCTTC.

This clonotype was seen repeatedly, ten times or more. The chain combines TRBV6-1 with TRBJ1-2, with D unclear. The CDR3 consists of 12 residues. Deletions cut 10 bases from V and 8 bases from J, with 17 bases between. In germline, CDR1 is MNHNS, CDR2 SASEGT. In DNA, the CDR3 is TGTGCCATCGCAAGGAGAGGCCAGGGCTACACCTTC. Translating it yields CAIARRGQGYTF.

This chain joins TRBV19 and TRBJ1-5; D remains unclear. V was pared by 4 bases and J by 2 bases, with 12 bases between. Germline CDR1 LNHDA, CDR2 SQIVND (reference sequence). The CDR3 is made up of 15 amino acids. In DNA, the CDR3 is TGTGCCAGTAGTACCCCTTGGCAGGGCAATCAGCCCCAGCATTTT. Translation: CASSTPWQGNQPQHF.

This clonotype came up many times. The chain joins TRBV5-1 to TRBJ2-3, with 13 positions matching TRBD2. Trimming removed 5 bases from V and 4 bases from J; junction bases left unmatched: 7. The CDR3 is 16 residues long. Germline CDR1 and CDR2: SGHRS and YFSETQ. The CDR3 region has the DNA TGCGCCAGCAGTACCGGACTAGCGGGAGTGGCAGATACGCAGTATTTT. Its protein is CASSTGLAGVADTQYF.

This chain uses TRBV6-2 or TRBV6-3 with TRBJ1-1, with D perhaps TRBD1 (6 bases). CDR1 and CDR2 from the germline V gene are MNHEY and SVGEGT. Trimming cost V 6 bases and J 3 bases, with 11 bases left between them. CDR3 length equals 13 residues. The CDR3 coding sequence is TGTGCCAGCAGGGTCCGACAGGACACTGAAGCTTTCTTT. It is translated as CASRVRQDTEAFF.

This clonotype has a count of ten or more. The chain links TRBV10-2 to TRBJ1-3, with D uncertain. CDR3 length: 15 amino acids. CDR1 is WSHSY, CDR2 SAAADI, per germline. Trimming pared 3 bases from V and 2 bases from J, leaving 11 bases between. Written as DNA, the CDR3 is TGCGCCAGCAGTGATCCGGTGGAACCTGGAAACACCATATATTTT. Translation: CASSDPVEPGNTIYF.

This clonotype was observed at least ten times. CDR3 DNA sequence: TGTGCCAGCAGCCCCCCCCCGGAGGGGGCCTACGAGCAGTACGTC. Translating gives CASSPPPEGAYEQYV. This chain connects TRBV5-5 to TRBJ2-7; D possibly matches TRBD1 or TRBD2 (6 bases each). The CDR3 has 15 amino acids. V lost 4 bases to trimming and J lost 2 bases, with 16 bases between them. The germline CDR1 and CDR2 sequences are SGHKS and YYEKEE (reference sequence).

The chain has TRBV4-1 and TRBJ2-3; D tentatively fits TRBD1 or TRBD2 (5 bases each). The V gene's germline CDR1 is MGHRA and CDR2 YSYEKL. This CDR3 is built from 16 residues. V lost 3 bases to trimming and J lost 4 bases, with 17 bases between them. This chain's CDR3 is CASSHEGRFGSDTQYF. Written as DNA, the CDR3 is TGCGCCAGCAGCCACGAGGGGAGATTCGGGTCAGATACGCAGTATTTT.